These 16 T cell receptor beta chains were all obtained from the same sample, sequenced in a study of T-cell reconstitution after alpha-beta-depleted transplantation in children. This sample's TCRbeta library carried unique molecular identifier barcodes. MiXCR, run by TCRdb on the PCR reads, gives a single entry per CDR3 protein. The data contain roughly 300,000 distinct CDR3 sequences, about 9.9% of them singletons. Specimen: peripheral blood, collected 180 days after TCRalphabeta/CD19-depleted stem cell transplant. These receptor sequences come from a male patient between 2 and 15 years old who had a stem cell transplant for chronic granulomatous disease, so the T cells may come from the graft donor.

This clonotype was observed many times. The chain employs TRBV9 and TRBJ1-2; a possible D gene is TRBD1 (5 bases). The germline V and J ends were trimmed by 0 bases and 8 bases, with 17 bases remaining between them. Germline loops: CDR1 SGDLS, CDR2 YYNGEE. The CDR3 has 15 amino acids. CDR3 protein: CASSVGSVRGHGYTF. The CDR3 coding sequence is TGTGCCAGCAGCGTAGGGTCAGTACGGGGCCACGGCTACACCTTC.

Ten or more counts support this clonotype. The V gene is TRBV12-3 or TRBV12-4, the J gene TRBJ2-5; D remains unclear. The CDR3 spans 14 residues. V was pared by 8 bases and J by 5 bases, with 18 bases between. CDR3 region: CASSSRQKLETQYF. CDR3 in DNA: TGTGCCAGCTCCTCCCGCCAGAAGCTGGAGACCCAGTACTTC.

The sample holds a few counts of this clonotype. The chain combines TRBV18 with TRBJ2-6; D remains ambiguous. The CDR3 runs to 18 residues. The ends were cut back, 1 base at V and 0 bases at J, with 13 bases in the middle. The germline CDR1 and CDR2 sequences are KGHSH and LQKENI. The CDR3 is CASSPLPGRNSGANVLTF. For the CDR3, the DNA is TGTGCCAGCTCACCACTTCCAGGTAGAAACTCTGGGGCCAACGTCCTGACTTTC.

This clonotype showed up many times. V is TRBV29-1 and J is TRBJ1-2; possible D gene TRBD1, 6 bases. Trimming left V 7 bases short and J 7 bases short, with 22 bases between. Germline CDR1 and CDR2: SQVTM and ANQGSEA. The CDR3 is 14 amino acids. CDR3 DNA: TGCAGCGCTCCCCAGCAGGGCCCGACAGGTGGCTACACCTTC. Residues: CSAPQQGPTGGYTF.

In this sample, this clonotype turned up many times. The chain uses TRBV7-8 and TRBJ2-7; 8 positions match TRBD1. CDR3 length: 14 residues. Trimming removed 4 bases from V and 2 bases from J; junction bases left unmatched: 4. Germline V CDR1 and CDR2: SGHVS, FQNEAQ. The CDR3 region has the DNA TGTGCCAGCAGCTGGACAGGGCGAACCTACGAGCAGTACTTC. It encodes CASSWTGRTYEQYF.

This clonotype was picked up many times. The V call is TRBV7-9, the J call TRBJ2-1; 8 nucleotides match TRBD1. CDR1 SEHNR and CDR2 FQNEAQ come from the germline V gene (reference sequence). J gave up 8 bases and V 7 bases, and 13 bases lay outside the gene matches. CDR3 size: 15 residues. The DNA of the CDR3 is TGTGCCAGCACGATCTCGACAGGGGTGGGCGATGAGCAGTTCTTC. This gives the protein CASTISTGVGDEQFF.

This clonotype was seen many times. The CDR3 region is CASSLVGSSPLHF. CDR3 bases: TGTGCCAGCAGCTTAGTAGGCTCTTCACCCCTCCACTTT. The rearrangement uses TRBV7-2 and TRBJ1-6, with D uncertain. The V end lost 1 base, the J end lost 9 bases, and 7 bases lay between the germline ends. The CDR3 runs 13 residues. Germline lookup yields CDR1 SGHTA and CDR2 FQGNSA.

This clonotype was picked up many times. The chain employs TRBV4-3 and TRBJ2-1, with D possibly TRBD2 on 5 matching bases. CDR1 and CDR2 from the germline V gene are LGHNA and YSLEER. The CDR3 loop spans 11 amino acids. V dropped 4 bases and J dropped 10 bases, with 8 bases sitting between them. The CDR3 sequence: CASSRGWEQFF. The CDR3 DNA reads TGCGCCAGCAGCCGAGGGTGGGAGCAGTTCTTC.

This clonotype was seen repeatedly, ten times or more. The chain is built from TRBV7-8 and TRBJ2-7; no firm D call. The germline V and J ends were trimmed by 5 bases and 0 bases, with 20 bases remaining between them. Germline-derived CDR1 and CDR2 are SGHVS and FQNEAQ. The length of the CDR3 is 17 residues. The CDR3 nucleotides are TGTGCCAGCAGCAGAAAAACCCTAGACCTGACCTCCTACGAGCAGTACTTC. Its translation is CASSRKTLDLTSYEQYF.

The chain employs TRBV5-1 and TRBJ2-3; D is possibly TRBD1 (6 bases). Trimming removed 7 bases at V and 2 bases at J, with 20 bases between. This CDR3 comprises 16 residues. Per the germline V gene, CDR1 is SGHRS and CDR2 is YFSETQ. CDR3 coding DNA: TGCGCCAGCGCCAACTTACGGGACACGTACACAGATACGCAGTATTTT. Translating it yields CASANLRDTYTDTQYF.

This clonotype has at least ten counts. The chain links TRBV10-3 to TRBJ1-5, with 7 nucleotides matching TRBD1. CDR3 length: 13 residues. CDR1 is ENHRY, CDR2 SYGVKD, per germline. Trimming took 7 bases from V and 5 from J; bases not matched to a gene: 5. CDR3 nucleotide sequence: TGTGCCATCACTGCAGGGGGGGATCAGCCCCAGCATTTT. Its translation: CAITAGGDQPQHF.

This clonotype occurred many times. The V gene is TRBV9, the J gene TRBJ2-1; D perhaps matches TRBD1 (5 bases). The CDR3 runs 13 residues. Trimming cost V 5 bases and J 5 bases, with 11 bases left between them. Germline V gives CDR1 SGDLS, CDR2 YYNGEE. CDR3 sequence reads: CASRGVRNNEQFF. CDR3 sequence (DNA): TGTGCCAGCAGAGGGGTCCGGAACAATGAGCAGTTCTTC.

This clonotype appeared many times. J is TRBJ2-6 and V is TRBV27; tentatively, D is TRBD1 (6 bases). CDR3 length: 16 residues. The V gene lost 6 bases and the J gene lost 0 bases, with 12 bases spanning the gap. Germline assignment: CDR1 MNHEY and CDR2 SMNVEV (reference sequence). CDR3 bases: TGTGCCAGCAGGACAGGCCATACCTCTGGGGCCAACGTCCTGACTTTC. Protein sequence: CASRTGHTSGANVLTF.

This clonotype was counted at least ten times. Here the CDR3 DNA reads TGTGCCAGCAGCTTAGGGACTAGCGGCCACGAGCAGTACTTC. Protein sequence: CASSLGTSGHEQYF. The chain employs TRBV7-2 and TRBJ2-7; 10 positions match TRBD2. Looked up from germline, CDR1 is SGHTA and CDR2 is FQGNSA. J lost 5 bases, V lost 1 base, and 2 bases had no gene match. The CDR3 loop spans 14 amino acids.

V gene TRBV20-1 combines with J gene TRBJ1-1; D is ambiguous. V was pared by 0 bases and J by 8 bases, with 19 bases between. The germline V gene encodes CDR1 DFQATT and CDR2 SNEGSKA (reference sequence). The CDR3 runs to 15 residues. In nucleotides, the CDR3 is TGCAGTGCTAGAGAACAAGGGTCCCCACTAGCCGAAGCTTTCTTT. Its translation: CSAREQGSPLAEAFF.

This clonotype was counted ten times or more. The chain carries TRBV5-1 and TRBJ2-7; tentatively, D is TRBD1 or TRBD2 (6 bases each). Between the trimmed V and J ends, which lost 4 bases and 5 bases, there was a span of 19 bases. The CDR3 covers 15 residues. CDR1 is SGHRS and CDR2 is YFSETQ in the germline V gene. The CDR3 nucleotides read TGCGCCAGCAGCCCGACTACAGGGACTGCCAACGAGCAGTACTTC. Protein: CASSPTTGTANEQYF.